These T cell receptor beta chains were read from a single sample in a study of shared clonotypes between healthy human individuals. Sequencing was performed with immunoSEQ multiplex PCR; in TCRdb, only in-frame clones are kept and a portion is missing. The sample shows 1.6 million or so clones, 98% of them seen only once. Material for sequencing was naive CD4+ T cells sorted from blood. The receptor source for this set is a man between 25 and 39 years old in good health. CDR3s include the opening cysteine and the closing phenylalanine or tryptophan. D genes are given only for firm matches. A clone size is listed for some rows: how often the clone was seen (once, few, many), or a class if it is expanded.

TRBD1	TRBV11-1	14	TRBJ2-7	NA	CASSAHRDRDEQYF	TGTGCCAGCAGCGCGCACCGGGACAGGGATGAGCAGTACTTC
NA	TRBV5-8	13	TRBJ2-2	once	CASSPGYTGELFF	TGTGCCAGCAGCCCAGGGTACACCGGGGAGCTGTTTTTT
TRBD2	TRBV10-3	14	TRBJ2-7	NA	CAISPLAETYEQYF	TGTGCCATCAGTCCTCTAGCGGAGACCTACGAGCAGTACTTC
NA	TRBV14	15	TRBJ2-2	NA	CASNPREPNTGELFF	TGTGCCAGCAATCCCCGAGAGCCGAACACCGGGGAGCTGTTTTTT
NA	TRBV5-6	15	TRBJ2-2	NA	CASSLETRYTGELFF	TGTGCCAGCAGCTTGGAGACACGATACACCGGGGAGCTGTTTTTT
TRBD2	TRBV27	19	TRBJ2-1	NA	CASSITPGTSGIKFNEQFF	TGTGCCAGCAGTATCACCCCCGGGACTAGCGGGATCAAATTCAATGAGCAGTTCTTC
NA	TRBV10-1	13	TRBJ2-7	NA	CASSETPPSEQYF	TGCGCCAGCAGTGAGACCCCCCCGAGCGAGCAGTACTTC
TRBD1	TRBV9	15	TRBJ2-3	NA	CASSVWDRETDTQYF	TGTGCCAGCAGCGTGTGGGACAGGGAAACAGATACGCAGTATTTT
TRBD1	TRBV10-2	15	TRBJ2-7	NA	CASRLGQDSSYEQYF	TGCGCCAGCAGACTCGGACAGGATAGCTCCTACGAGCAGTACTTC
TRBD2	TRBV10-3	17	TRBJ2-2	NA	CAISFASGRHHTGELFF	TGTGCCATCAGTTTCGCTAGCGGGAGGCACCACACCGGGGAGCTGTTTTTT
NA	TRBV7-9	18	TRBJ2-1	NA	CASSLGLKTSLSYNEQFF	TGTGCCAGCAGCTTAGGTCTGAAGACTAGTCTCTCCTACAATGAGCAGTTCTTC
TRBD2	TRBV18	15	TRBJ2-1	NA	CASSPGTSGYNEQFF	TGTGCCAGCTCACCCGGGACTAGCGGTTACAATGAGCAGTTCTTC
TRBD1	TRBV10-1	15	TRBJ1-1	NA	CASSHGTGLGTEAFF	TGCGCCAGCAGTCATGGGACAGGGCTGGGCACTGAAGCTTTCTTT
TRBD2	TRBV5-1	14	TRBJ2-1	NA	CASSSGRAYNEQFF	TGCGCCAGCTCGAGCGGGAGGGCCTACAATGAGCAGTTCTTC
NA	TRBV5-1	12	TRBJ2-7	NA	CASSLPAYEQYF	TGCGCCAGCAGCTTACCCGCCTACGAGCAGTACTTC
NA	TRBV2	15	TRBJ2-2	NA	CASSDLGADTGELFF	TGTGCCAGCAGTGACCTGGGGGCGGACACCGGGGAGCTGTTTTTT
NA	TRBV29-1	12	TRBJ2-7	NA	CSVVSRDYEQYF	TGCAGCGTTGTATCGCGAGACTACGAGCAGTACTTC
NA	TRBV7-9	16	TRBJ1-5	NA	CASSPHRGVSNQPQHF	TGTGCCAGCAGCCCGCACCGGGGGGTAAGCAATCAGCCCCAGCATTTT
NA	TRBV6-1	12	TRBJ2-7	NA	CASSNSGYEQYF	TGTGCCAGCAGTAATAGCGGCTACGAGCAGTACTTC
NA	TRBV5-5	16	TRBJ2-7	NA	CASSLAPRLGTNEQYF	TGTGCCAGCAGCTTGGCCCCTCGGCTGGGGACGAACGAGCAGTACTTC
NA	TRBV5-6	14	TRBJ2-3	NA	CASSPSRPFIRQYF	TGTGCCAGCAGCCCCTCACGGCCTTTTATCAGGCAGTATTTT
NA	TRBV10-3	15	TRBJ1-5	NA	CAISEDPGSDQPQHF	TGTGCCATCAGTGAAGATCCGGGTTCAGATCAGCCCCAGCATTTT
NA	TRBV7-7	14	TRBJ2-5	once	CASSLKRGGETQYF	TGTGCCAGCAGCTTAAAGCGCGGTGGGGAGACCCAGTACTTC
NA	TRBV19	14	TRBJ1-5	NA	CASSIGPGGQPQHF	TGTGCCAGTAGTATAGGGCCGGGGGGACAGCCCCAGCATTTT
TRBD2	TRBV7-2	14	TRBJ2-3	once	CASSQTSGADTQYF	TGTGCCAGCAGCCAGACTAGCGGAGCAGATACGCAGTATTTT
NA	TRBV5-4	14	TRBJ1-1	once	CASSLSATHTEAFF	TGTGCCAGCAGCTTGAGTGCAACCCACACTGAAGCTTTCTTT
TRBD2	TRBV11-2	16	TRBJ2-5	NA	CASSFSRTSGRKTQYF	TGTGCCAGCAGCTTTTCTAGGACTAGCGGGAGAAAGACCCAGTACTTC
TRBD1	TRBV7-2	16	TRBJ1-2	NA	CASSSRGQGPNYGYTF	TGTGCCAGCAGCTCCCGGGGACAGGGCCCAAACTATGGCTACACCTTC
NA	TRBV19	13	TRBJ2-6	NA	CASSPVGANVLTF	TGTGCCAGTAGCCCCGTTGGGGCCAACGTCCTGACTTTC
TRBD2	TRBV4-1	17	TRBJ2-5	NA	CASSPSPGLAGQGTQYF	TGCGCCAGCAGCCCAAGTCCGGGACTAGCGGGACAGGGGACCCAGTACTTC
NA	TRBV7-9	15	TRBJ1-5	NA	CASSRGQGSNQPQHF	TGTGCCAGCAGCAGAGGCCAGGGGAGCAATCAGCCCCAGCATTTT
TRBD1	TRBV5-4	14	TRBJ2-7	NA	CASSLIQGGYEQYF	TGTGCCAGCAGCTTGATACAGGGGGGATACGAGCAGTACTTC
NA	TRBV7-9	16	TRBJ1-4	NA	CASSHVFGATNEKLFF	TGTGCCAGCAGCCACGTATTCGGGGCAACTAATGAAAAACTGTTTTTT
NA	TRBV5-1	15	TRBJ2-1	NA	CASSLAGQSYNEQFF	TGCGCCAGCAGCTTGGCAGGACAGTCCTACAATGAGCAGTTCTTC
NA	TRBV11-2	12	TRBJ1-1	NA	CASRPSAGEAFF	TGTGCCAGCAGGCCCTCGGCCGGTGAAGCTTTCTTT
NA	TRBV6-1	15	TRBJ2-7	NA	CASSEGGPPTYEQYF	TGTGCCAGCAGTGAAGGGGGGCCACCTACCTACGAGCAGTACTTC
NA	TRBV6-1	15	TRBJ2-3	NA	CASSEVGSRTDTQYF	TGTGCCAGCAGTGAAGTGGGGTCCCGCACAGATACGCAGTATTTT
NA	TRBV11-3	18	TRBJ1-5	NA	CASSSYFGGVFGNQPQHF	TGTGCCAGCAGCTCGTATTTTGGGGGGGTCTTTGGTAATCAGCCCCAGCATTTT
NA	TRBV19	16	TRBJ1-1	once	CASSIAGYNPRTEAFF	TGTGCCAGTAGTATTGCAGGGTACAATCCACGGACTGAAGCTTTCTTT
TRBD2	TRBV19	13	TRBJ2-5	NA	CASQAGVKETQYF	TGTGCCAGTCAAGCGGGAGTCAAAGAGACCCAGTACTTC
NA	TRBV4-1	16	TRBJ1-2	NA	CASSQTSTGSNYGYTF	TGCGCCAGCAGCCAGACCTCGACGGGGTCAAACTATGGCTACACCTTC